This T cell receptor (beta chain) was captured in a study of shared clonotypes between healthy human individuals (dated by TCRdb to 2018 to 2021). Turning to the overall study: The cohort comprised two women and a few men aged 18 to 49 years. Libraries were prepared and TCR repertoires were sequenced by different laboratories using diverse techniques, in order to increase sequencing depth and limit assay-specific biases. To estimate repertoire size and how much clonotype sharing occurs between individuals, the study deeply sequenced the blood TCR repertoires of 5 or 6 healthy adults. Between about 0.8 and 9 billion PBMCs per donor were obtained by leukapheresis. For each donor, CD4 naive and CD4 memory were each given three plates, CD8 naive was given two plates, and CD8 memory was given one plate. The paper's findings and limits, for the study overall: About 5% of naive CD4, around 3.5% of naive CD8, about 2.5% of memory CD4, and about 0.4% of memory CD8 clonotypes were shared across a few donors. Higher generation probabilities were observed for clonotypes shared by all four sorted-subset donors than for non-shared clonotypes. Even with the large sequencing depth, rarefaction of the sorted-subset datasets indicated that sequencing was incomplete. The genetic and exposure-history diversity represented was limited by the small number of donors. Naive subsets generally had larger estimated clonotype richness than memory subsets did. Based on pairwise subsampling, the degree of clonotype sharing among donors was expected to be affected by sequencing depth. Sampling was restricted to blood, and TCR repertoires in tissues likely differ from the TCR repertoires found in blood.

Using the deep immunoSEQ assay, TCR CDR3 regions were amplified from genomic DNA by multiplex PCR. For each cell subset, the extracted genomic DNA was distributed evenly across all wells of several immunoSEQ 96-well plates, and each plate served as one replicate. For sorted subsets, around 200 ng genomic DNA, equal to 25,000 to 35,000 T cell genomes, was loaded into each replicate PCR. Purified libraries were quantified with a Qubit 3.0 fluorometer, sized on a Bioanalyzer 2100, and re-quantified with the KAPA Library Quantification kit. Each immunoSEQ 96-well plate was sequenced on its own single-read 150-cycle Illumina NextSeq 550 flow cell. The authors processed their data as follows. Because only junctional sequences without quality scores were contained in the immunoSEQ output, filtering matching that applied to full-length reads could not be performed. Sequences were annotated with PyIR, a Python wrapper for IgBLAST v1.9, and V/J genes and CDR3 were assigned using IMGT germline references. Reads were removed for weak V/J assignments (E-value above 1e-6), missing CDR3, stop codons, out-of-frame junctions, or ambiguous translated residues. V3J clonotypes were defined as sequences sharing the same inferred V gene, J gene, and CDR3 amino acid sequence. Percentage overlap between repertoires was computed as shared unique clonotypes divided by the size of the smaller repertoire. Three approaches were used to assess repertoire richness: RTK rarefaction, the Chao1 estimator, and Recon v2.1 estimates of unobserved clonotypes. Generation probabilities were computed with OLGA for all TCRbeta clonotypes obtained by the gDNA method from four donors. TCRdb's version of the immuneACCESS table is confined to in-frame rearrangements and falls short of the full clone set. An unresolved V gene accounts for under half of the shortfall where checked; the remainder is of unknown origin. That table furnishes V, J and clone size, whereas the DNA furnished D and trimming. Here the sample has 1,400,000 or so clones; around 98.5% occur a single time. The ten largest make up 0.36% of the sample.

Turning to this clone: It has no known antigen specificity. The sample holds no much larger clone one base away, and base qualities are not on file.

Healthy HIV-negative adults with no recently reported acute infections or vaccinations were included as donors. All donors were Caucasian adults living in Nashville, Tennessee, USA. CD4+ T cells were enriched through magnetic negative selection, after which naive cells were positively selected on CD45RA and the remaining negative fraction served as the memory subset. Blood was collected by leukapheresis, and PBMCs were isolated by Ficoll-Histopaque density gradient centrifugation and then cryopreserved in liquid nitrogen vapor phase. Analytical flow cytometry was used to check the purity and quantity of each magnetically sorted T cell population. Genomic DNA was isolated from every sorted fraction and measured by UV absorbance on a Nanodrop 2000c. Sequencing was done on a sample of naive CD4+ T cells sorted from blood. What the cell subset or site label conveys for this sample: CD45RA+ positively selected. This clonotype originated in a young man in good health.

The CDR3 sequence is CASSQVGEDYYNEQFF. The DNA sequence is given as TGCGCCAGCAGCCAAGTGGGGGAGGACTACTACAATGAGCAGTTCTTC. The sequence is built from TRBV4-1 and TRBJ2-1; TRBD2 could be the D gene, as 6 bases match. Via the germline V gene, CDR1 is MGHRA and CDR2 YSYEKL. Trimming takes 1 base from V and 3 bases from J, and the germline ends sit 13 bases apart. From its cysteine to its phenylalanine, the CDR3 spans 16 amino acids. The kept DNA is CDR3 alone, 48 bases in frame from the first base.